This TCR beta chain was captured in a study of T cell repertoires in cytomegalovirus infection. The CDR3 spans 14 residues. V shed 4 bases, J shed 4 bases, and the junction held 9 bases outside the gene matches. Per the germline V gene, CDR1 is SQVTM and CDR2 is ANQGSEA. A single record per CDR3 protein comes from TCRdb applying MiXCR to the reads. Counted here are some 230,000 distinct CDR3 sequences, roughly 22% occurring once; the ten biggest clones make up approximately 18%. This receptor was taken from a human donor in good health (CMV status not recorded). Some clones in this sample may be carry-over from other donors' samples. Material for sequencing was CD8+ T cells from PBMCs. This chain joins TRBV29-1 and TRBJ2-5; 7 bases are a match to TRBD1. The CDR3 nucleotides are TGCAGCGTTGTGACTCTGACAGGGATAGAGACCCAGTACTTC. It is translated as CSVVTLTGIETQYF.